Below are 7 T cell receptor beta chains sequenced from a single sample in a study of T-cell reconstitution after alpha-beta-depleted transplantation in children (dated by TCRdb to the mid-2010s). According to the study, the label for this sample's treatment or condition signals: allogeneic hematopoietic cell transplantation with graft depleted of TCRalphabeta T cells and CD19 B cells. Library construction relied on PCR. TCRdb records Illumina HiSeq 2500 as the sequencer. TCR libraries were prepared with molecular barcoding, using unique molecular identifiers to normalize TCRbeta repertoire quantification. TCRdb trimmed the raw reads at Q25, called clones with MiXCR and kept productive beta chains. Rows merge per CDR3 protein into single entries with the most common DNA and genes. This sample lists a few hundred thousand distinct CDR3 sequences; 25% to 30% were detected once. The ten largest clones take up under 45% of the sample.

The sequencing here drew on PBMCs, taken before TCRalphabeta/CD19-depleted stem cell transplant. The receptors come from a boy in the first two years of life with Wiskott-Aldrich syndrome, due to receive a stem cell transplant.

This chain connects TRBV29-1 to TRBJ2-5; D remains unclear. Germline-derived CDR1 and CDR2 are SQVTM and ANQGSEA. V was shortened by 5 bases and J by 6 bases, with 13 bases between the two germline ends. This CDR3 has 12 residues. In DNA form, the CDR3 reads TGCAGCGTTACCCCGGTTGGGAAGACCCAGTACTTC. Protein product: CSVTPVGKTQYF. The full variable domain, rest sourced from reference TRBV29-1 and TRBJ2-5, is SAVISQKPSRDICQRGTSLTIQCQVDSQVTMMFWYRQQPGQSLTLIATANQGSEATYESGFVIDKFPISRPNLTFSTLTVSNMSPEDSSIYLCSVTPVGKTQYFGPGTRLLVL.

This clonotype was seen a few times. The CDR3 DNA sequence: TGTGCCAGCAGCCAAGCATTAGGCAGCGGGGCCCTTAACAATGAGCAGTTCTTC. Translating gives CASSQALGSGALNNEQFF. V is TRBV4-2 and J is TRBJ2-1; 7 bases line up with TRBD2. CDR3 length: 18 amino acids. CDR1 is LGHNA and CDR2 is YNFKEQ in the germline V gene. The trim removed 1 base at V and 5 bases at J, leaving 14 bases unmatched.

The chain is built from TRBV5-1 and TRBJ2-3, with a tentative D call TRBD1 (5 bases). The CDR3 is 14 amino acids. Germline CDR1 and CDR2: SGHRS and YFSETQ. The V gene lost 0 bases and the J gene lost 4 bases, with 9 bases spanning the gap. The CDR3 nucleotides are TGCGCCAGCAGCTTGGTTGCAGGGTCAGATACGCAGTATTTT. The encoded protein is CASSLVAGSDTQYF. Full variable domain (rest looked up from reference TRBV5-1 and TRBJ2-3): KAGVTQTPRYLIKTRGQQVTLSCSPISGHRSVSWYQQTPGQGLQFLFEYFSETQRNKGNFPGRFSGRQFSNSRSEMNVSTLELGDSALYLCASSLVAGSDTQYFGPGTRLTVL.

In this sample, this clonotype turned up a few times. V is TRBV20-1 and J is TRBJ2-7; 15 bases line up with TRBD2. Germline V gene data show CDR1 as DFQATT and CDR2 as SNEGSKA (reference sequence). The CDR3 is made up of 18 amino acids. V was clipped by 3 bases and J by 0 bases; unmatched bases: 9. CDR3 protein: CSARGGLAGGSSSYEQYF. DNA of the CDR3: TGCAGTGCTAGGGGGGGACTAGCGGGAGGCTCAAGCTCCTACGAGCAGTACTTC.

This clonotype was seen a few times. V is TRBV20-1 and J is TRBJ2-1, with TRBD2 matching 15 bases. The V gene's germline CDR1 is DFQATT and CDR2 SNEGSKA (reference sequence). This CDR3 is 15 amino acids long. After removal of 6 bases from V and 8 bases from J, the junction contained 8 bases not matched to a gene. This chain's CDR3 is CSARRTSGRAYEQFF. CDR3 nucleotide sequence: TGCAGTGCAAGACGGACTAGCGGGAGGGCCTATGAGCAGTTCTTC.

This clonotype came up a few times. This chain connects TRBV5-1 to TRBJ1-4; D is unclear. The ends were cut back, 3 bases at V and 3 bases at J, with 6 bases in the middle. The CDR3 runs to 13 residues. The germline V gene encodes CDR1 SGHRS and CDR2 YFSETQ. The CDR3 bases are TGCGCCAGCAGCTCGGACCCTAATGAAAAACTGTTTTTT. Protein sequence: CASSSDPNEKLFF.

The rearrangement links TRBV5-1 to TRBJ2-2; 10 nucleotides match TRBD2. Trimming took 3 bases from V and 7 from J; bases not matched to a gene: 9. The germline gives CDR1 SGHRS, CDR2 YFSETQ. The CDR3 is 16 residues long. The CDR3 spells CASSYVSGRAVGELFF. CDR3 DNA sequence: TGCGCCAGCAGCTACGTAAGCGGGAGGGCCGTCGGGGAGCTGTTTTTT.